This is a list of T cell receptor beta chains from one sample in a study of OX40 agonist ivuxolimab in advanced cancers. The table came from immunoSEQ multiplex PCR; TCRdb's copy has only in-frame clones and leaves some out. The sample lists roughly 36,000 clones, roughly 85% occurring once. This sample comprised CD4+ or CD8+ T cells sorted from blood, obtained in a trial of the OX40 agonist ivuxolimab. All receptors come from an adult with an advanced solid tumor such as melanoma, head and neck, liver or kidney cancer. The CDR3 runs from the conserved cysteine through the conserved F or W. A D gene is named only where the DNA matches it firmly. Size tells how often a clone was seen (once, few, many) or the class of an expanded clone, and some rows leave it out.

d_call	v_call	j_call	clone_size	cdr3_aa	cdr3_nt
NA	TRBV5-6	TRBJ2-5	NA	CASSLRTGLETQYF	TGTGCCAGCAGCTTAAGAACAGGGTTAGAGACCCAGTACTTC
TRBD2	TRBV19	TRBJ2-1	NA	CASSIALAGIYNEQFF	TGTGCCAGTAGTATAGCACTAGCGGGAATCTACAATGAGCAGTTCTTC
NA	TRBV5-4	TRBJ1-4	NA	CASSGVNGEKLFF	TGTGCCAGCAGCGGGGTTAATGGAGAAAAACTGTTTTTT
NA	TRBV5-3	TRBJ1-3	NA	CASTDQGSGNTIYF	TGTGCCAGCACTGACCAGGGGTCGGGAAACACCATATATTTT
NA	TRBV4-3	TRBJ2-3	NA	CASSMGAWTDTQYF	TGCGCCAGCAGTATGGGGGCCTGGACAGATACGCAGTATTTT
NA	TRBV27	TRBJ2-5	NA	CASSPTRRETQYF	TGTGCCAGCAGTCCGACGCGGAGAGAGACCCAGTACTTC
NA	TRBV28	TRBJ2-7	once	CASRLRGEQYF	TGTGCCAGCAGATTACGCGGCGAGCAGTACTTC
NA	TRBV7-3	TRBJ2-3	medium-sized	CASSPGGRNTQYF	TGTGCCAGCAGCCCGGGGGGCAGGAATACGCAGTATTTT
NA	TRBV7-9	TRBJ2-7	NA	CASSSLRLAARGEQYF	TGTGCCAGCAGCTCCTTGCGGCTAGCGGCAAGGGGGGAGCAGTACTTC
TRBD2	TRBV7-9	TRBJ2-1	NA	CATSVGTSGNPEQFF	TGTGCCACCTCGGTCGGGACTAGCGGGAACCCTGAGCAGTTCTTC
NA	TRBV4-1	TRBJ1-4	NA	CASTHGGRTTTNEKLFF	TGCGCCAGCACCCACGGGGGCAGAACCACAACTAATGAAAAACTGTTTTTT
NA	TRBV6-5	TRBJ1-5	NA	CASSYSSLEQPQHF	TGTGCCAGCAGTTACTCGTCTTTAGAACAGCCCCAGCATTTT
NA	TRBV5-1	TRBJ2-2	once	CASSEQGFYPGELFF	TGCGCCAGCTCCGAACAGGGTTTTTACCCCGGGGAGCTGTTTTTT
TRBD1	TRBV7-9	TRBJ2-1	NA	CASSRSGTGGNEQFF	TGTGCCAGCAGCCGTTCCGGGACAGGGGGCAATGAGCAGTTCTTC
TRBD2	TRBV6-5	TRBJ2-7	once	CASTEAGSYEQYF	TGTGCCAGCACCGAAGCGGGGTCCTACGAGCAGTACTTC
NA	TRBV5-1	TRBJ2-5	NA	CASSLGGVMFSLEETRYF	TGCGCCAGCAGTCTAGGCGGGGTAATGTTCTCCCTGGAAGAGACCCGGTACTTC
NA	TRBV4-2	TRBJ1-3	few	CASSQEFYGAGGNTIYF	TGTGCCAGCAGCCAAGAGTTTTATGGGGCCGGAGGAAACACCATATATTTT
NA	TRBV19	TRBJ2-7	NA	CASSPPGTREQYF	TGTGCCAGTAGTCCCCCCGGGACGCGTGAGCAGTACTTC
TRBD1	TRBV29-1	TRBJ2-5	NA	CSVMGQGATETQYF	TGCAGCGTTATGGGACAGGGGGCTACGGAGACCCAGTACTTC
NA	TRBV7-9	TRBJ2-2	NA	CASSKLSGELFF	TGTGCCAGCAGCAAACTATCGGGAGAGCTGTTTTTT
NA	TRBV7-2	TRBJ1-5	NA	CASSLDEVQPQHF	TGTGCCAGCAGCTTAGACGAGGTTCAGCCCCAGCATTTT
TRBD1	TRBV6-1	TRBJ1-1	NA	CASSEVLNRQGGTEAFF	TGTGCCAGCAGTGAAGTTCTAAATAGACAGGGTGGTACTGAAGCTTTCTTT
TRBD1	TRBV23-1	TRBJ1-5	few	CASSQSVGTGSETQHF	TGCGCCAGCAGTCAATCCGTCGGGACAGGGTCAGAGACCCAGCATTTT
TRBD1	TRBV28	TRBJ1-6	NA	CASSSDRAKSYNSPLHF	TGTGCCAGCAGTTCAGACAGGGCGAAGTCCTATAATTCACCCCTCCACTTT
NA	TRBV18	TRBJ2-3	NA	CASSPQQTQYF	TGTGCCAGCTCACCACAGCAGACGCAGTATTTT
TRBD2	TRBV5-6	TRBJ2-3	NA	CASSPILAGSTDTQYF	TGTGCCAGCAGCCCAATCCTAGCGGGGAGCACAGATACGCAGTATTTT
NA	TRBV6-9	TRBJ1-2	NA	CASSQPSGNYGYTF	TGTGCCAGCAGTCAACCTTCGGGTAACTATGGCTACACCTTC
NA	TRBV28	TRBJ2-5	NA	CASGLPGRQASKETQYF	TGTGCCAGCGGCCTTCCTGGCAGACAAGCTTCCAAAGAGACCCAGTACTTC
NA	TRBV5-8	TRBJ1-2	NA	CASSTGTYGYTF	TGTGCCAGCAGCACTGGGACCTATGGCTACACCTTC
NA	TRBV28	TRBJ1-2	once	CASSPLQWGAHGYTF	TGTGCCAGCAGTCCGCTCCAATGGGGGGCTCATGGCTACACCTTC
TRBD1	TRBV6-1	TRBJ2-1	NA	CASSQQGARFNEQFF	TGTGCCAGCAGTCAACAGGGGGCTCGGTTTAATGAGCAGTTCTTC
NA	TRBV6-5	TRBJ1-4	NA	CASSYSSVEKLFF	TGTGCCAGCAGTTACTCGAGTGTTGAAAAACTGTTTTTT
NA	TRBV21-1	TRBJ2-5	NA	CATTPSGGPLEETQYF	TGTGCCACAACCCCCTCGGGGGGGCCTTTGGAGGAGACCCAGTACTTC